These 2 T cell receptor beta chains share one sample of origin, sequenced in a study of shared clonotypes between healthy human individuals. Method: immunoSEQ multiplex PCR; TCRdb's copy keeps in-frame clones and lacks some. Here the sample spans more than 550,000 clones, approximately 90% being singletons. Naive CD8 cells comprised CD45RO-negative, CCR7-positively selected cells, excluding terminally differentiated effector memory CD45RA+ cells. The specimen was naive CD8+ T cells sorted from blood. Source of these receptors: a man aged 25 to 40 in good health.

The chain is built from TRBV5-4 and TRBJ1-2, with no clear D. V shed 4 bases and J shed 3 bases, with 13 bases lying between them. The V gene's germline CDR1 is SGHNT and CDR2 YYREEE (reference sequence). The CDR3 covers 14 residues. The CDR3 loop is CASSHPFGYYGYTF. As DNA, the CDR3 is TGTGCCAGCAGCCACCCCTTTGGGTACTATGGCTACACCTTC.

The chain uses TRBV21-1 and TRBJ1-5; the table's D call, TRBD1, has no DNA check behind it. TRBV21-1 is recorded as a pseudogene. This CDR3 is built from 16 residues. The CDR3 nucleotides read TGTGCCAGCAGCACAGAAGGGGGTAGGTGCAATCAGCCCCAGCATTTT. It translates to CASSTEGGRCNQPQHF.